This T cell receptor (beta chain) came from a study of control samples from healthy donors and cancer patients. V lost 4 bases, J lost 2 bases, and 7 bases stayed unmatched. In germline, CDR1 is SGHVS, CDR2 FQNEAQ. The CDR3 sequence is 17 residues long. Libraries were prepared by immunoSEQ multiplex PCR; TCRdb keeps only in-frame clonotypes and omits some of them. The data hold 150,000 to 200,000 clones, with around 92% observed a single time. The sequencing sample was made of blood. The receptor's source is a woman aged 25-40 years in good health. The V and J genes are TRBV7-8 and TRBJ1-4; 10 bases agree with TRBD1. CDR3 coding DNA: TGTGCCAGCAGCTCCGGGACAGGGGCGATGACTAATGAAAAACTGTTTTTT. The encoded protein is CASSSGTGAMTNEKLFF.